This TCR beta chain was found in a study of T cell repertoires in cytomegalovirus infection. Germline-derived CDR1 and CDR2 are ENHRY and SYGVKD. Germline trimming cut 5 bases from V and 0 bases from J; bases unmatched to any gene: 7. The CDR3 covers 17 residues. TCRdb passed the reads through MiXCR, listing each CDR3 protein once. The sample holds around 350,000 distinct CDR3 sequences; 15% to 20% are singletons and the top ten take roughly 8.7%. This clonotype has a handful of counts. The J gene is TRBJ2-6, the V gene TRBV10-3; 7 nucleotides line up with TRBD1. The receptor's source is a human donor in good health (CMV status not recorded). Some clones in this sample may be carry-over from other donors' samples. Sequencing input: PBMCs. CDR3 nucleotide sequence: TGTGCCATCAGTACCGGGACAGCGGTCTCTGGGGCCAACGTCCTGACTTTC. Translating gives CAISTGTAVSGANVLTF.